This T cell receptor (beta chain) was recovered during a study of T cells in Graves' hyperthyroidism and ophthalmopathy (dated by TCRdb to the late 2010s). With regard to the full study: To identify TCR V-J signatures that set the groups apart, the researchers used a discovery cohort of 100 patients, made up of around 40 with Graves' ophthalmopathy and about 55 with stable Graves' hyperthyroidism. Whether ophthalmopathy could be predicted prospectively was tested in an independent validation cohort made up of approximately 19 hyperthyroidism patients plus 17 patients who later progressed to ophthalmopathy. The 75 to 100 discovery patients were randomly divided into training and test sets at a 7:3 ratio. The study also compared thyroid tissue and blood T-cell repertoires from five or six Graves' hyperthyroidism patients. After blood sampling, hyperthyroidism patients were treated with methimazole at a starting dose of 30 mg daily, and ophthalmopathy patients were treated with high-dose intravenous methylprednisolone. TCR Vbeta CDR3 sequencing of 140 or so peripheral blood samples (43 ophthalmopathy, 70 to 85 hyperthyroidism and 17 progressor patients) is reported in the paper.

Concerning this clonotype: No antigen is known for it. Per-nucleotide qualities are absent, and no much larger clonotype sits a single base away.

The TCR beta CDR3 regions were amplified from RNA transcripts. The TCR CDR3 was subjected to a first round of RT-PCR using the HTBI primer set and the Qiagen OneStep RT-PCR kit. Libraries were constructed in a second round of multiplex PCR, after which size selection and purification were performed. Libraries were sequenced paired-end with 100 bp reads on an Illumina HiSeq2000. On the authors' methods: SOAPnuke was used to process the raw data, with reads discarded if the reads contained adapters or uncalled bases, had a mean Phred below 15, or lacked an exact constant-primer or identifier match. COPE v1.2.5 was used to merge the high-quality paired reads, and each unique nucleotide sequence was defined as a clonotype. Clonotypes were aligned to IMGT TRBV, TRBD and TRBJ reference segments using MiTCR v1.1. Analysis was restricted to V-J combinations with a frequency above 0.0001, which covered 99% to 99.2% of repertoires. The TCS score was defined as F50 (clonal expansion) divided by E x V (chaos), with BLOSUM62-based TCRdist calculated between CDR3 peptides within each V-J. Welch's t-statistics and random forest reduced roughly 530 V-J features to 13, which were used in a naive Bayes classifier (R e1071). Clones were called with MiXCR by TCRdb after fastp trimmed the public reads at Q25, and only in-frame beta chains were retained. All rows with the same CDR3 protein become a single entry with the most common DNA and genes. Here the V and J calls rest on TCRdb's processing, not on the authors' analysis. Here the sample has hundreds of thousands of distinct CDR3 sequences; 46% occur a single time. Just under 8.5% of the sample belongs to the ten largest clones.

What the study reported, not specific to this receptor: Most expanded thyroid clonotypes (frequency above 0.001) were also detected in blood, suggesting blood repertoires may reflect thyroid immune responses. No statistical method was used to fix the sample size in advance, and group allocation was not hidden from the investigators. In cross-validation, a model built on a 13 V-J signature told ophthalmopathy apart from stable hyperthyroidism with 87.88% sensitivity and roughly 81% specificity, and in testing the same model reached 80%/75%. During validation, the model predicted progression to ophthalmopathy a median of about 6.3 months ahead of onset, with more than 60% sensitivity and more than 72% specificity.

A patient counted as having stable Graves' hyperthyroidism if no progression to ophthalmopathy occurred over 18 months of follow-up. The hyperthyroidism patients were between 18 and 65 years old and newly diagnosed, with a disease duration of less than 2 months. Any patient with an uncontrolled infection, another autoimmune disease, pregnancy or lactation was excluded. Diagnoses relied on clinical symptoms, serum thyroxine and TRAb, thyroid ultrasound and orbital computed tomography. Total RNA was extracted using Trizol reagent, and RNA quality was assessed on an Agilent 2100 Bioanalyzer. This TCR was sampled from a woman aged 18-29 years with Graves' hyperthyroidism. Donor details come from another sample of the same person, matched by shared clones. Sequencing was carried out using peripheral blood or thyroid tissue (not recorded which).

CDR3 protein: CAIGGKDGYTF. The DNA sequence is TGTGCCATCGGGGGGAAAGATGGCTACACCTTC. The chain joins TRBV10-3 to TRBJ1-2, with TRBD1 perhaps the D gene, on 5 matching bases. Relative to germline, V is 8 bases shorter and J is 6 bases shorter, with 10 bases between their ends. Measured from the cysteine to the phenylalanine, the CDR3 is 11 residues long. Here the CDR3 DNA is all that survives: 33 bases in frame from base 1. Sequences ENHRY (CDR1) and SYGVKD (CDR2) are obtained from the germline V gene.